This T cell receptor (beta chain) was sequenced for a study of blood T cells in healthy people across ages. This clonotype appeared a few times. The authors extracted at least 5 micrograms of total RNA per sample. Using a J-beta primer mix together with a sample-barcoded 5' primer, a second PCR was run for about 6 to 11 cycles. TCRdb reanalysed the 5' RACE reads using MiXCR and keeps one entry per CDR3 protein. The sample includes around 1.5 million distinct CDR3 sequences, about 35% of them seen just once. Sequencing was performed on blood. The clonotype was recovered from a woman aged 30 to 39 in good health.

CDR3 coding DNA: TGTGCCATCAGGTCCAACACCGGGACTAGCGGGAGCTCCTACGAGCAGTACTTC. This gives the protein CAIRSNTGTSGSSYEQYF. The chain couples TRBV10-3 to TRBJ2-7; 14 nucleotides align to TRBD2. V gave up 6 bases and J gave up 0 bases; unmatched junction bases: 10. In germline, CDR1 is ENHRY, CDR2 SYGVKD. This CDR3 is 18 amino acids long.